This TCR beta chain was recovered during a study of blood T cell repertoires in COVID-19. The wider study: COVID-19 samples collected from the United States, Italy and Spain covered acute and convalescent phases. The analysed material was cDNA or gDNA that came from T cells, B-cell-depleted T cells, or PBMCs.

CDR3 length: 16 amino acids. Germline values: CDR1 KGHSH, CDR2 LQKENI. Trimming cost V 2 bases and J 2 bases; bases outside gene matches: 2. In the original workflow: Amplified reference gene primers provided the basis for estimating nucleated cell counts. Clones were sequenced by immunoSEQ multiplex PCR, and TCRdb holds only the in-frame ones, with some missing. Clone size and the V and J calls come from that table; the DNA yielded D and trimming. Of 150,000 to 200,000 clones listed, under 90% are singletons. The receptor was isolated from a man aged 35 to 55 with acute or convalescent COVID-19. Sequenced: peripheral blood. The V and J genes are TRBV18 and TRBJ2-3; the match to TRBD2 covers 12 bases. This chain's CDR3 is CASSPRLAGVTDTQYF. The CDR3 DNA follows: TGTGCCAGCTCACCAAGACTAGCGGGGGTCACAGATACGCAGTATTTT.